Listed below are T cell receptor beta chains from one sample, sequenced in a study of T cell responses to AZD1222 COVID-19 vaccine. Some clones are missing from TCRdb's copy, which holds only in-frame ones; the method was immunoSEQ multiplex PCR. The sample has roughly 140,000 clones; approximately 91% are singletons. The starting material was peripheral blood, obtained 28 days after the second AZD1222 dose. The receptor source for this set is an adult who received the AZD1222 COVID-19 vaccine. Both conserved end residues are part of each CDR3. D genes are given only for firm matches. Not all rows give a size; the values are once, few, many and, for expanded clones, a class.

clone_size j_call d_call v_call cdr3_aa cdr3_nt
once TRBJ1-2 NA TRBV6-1 CASSEGGTLIGYTF TGTGCCAGCAGTGAAGGGGGGACGCTCATTGGCTACACCTTC
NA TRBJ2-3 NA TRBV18 CASSPFAGAAVTDTQYF TGTGCCAGCTCACCATTCGCAGGGGCCGCAGTTACAGATACGCAGTATTTT
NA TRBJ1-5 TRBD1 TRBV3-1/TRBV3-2 CASSRGQGFNQPQHF TGTGCCAGCAGCCGTGGACAGGGGTTTAATCAGCCCCAGCATTTT
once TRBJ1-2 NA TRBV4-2 CASSQEQTRGYTF TGTGCCAGCAGCCAAGAACAGACCCGAGGCTACACCTTC
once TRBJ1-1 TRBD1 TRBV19 CASSGTGVVENTEAFF TGTGCCAGTAGTGGGACAGGGGTCGTTGAGAACACTGAAGCTTTCTTT
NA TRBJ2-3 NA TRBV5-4 CASSPSGTPTDTQYF TGTGCCAGCAGCCCCTCCGGGACTCCAACAGATACGCAGTATTTT
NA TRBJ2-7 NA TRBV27 CASSLHGGGGYEQYF TGTGCCAGCAGTTTGCATGGGGGCGGAGGCTACGAGCAGTACTTC
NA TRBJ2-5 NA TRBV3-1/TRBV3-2 CASSLDREETQYF TGTGCCAGCAGTCTGGACCGGGAAGAGACCCAGTACTTC
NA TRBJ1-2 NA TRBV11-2 CASSLGANYGYTF TGTGCCAGCAGCTTAGGGGCTAACTATGGCTACACCTTC
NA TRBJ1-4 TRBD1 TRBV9 CASSVEDRRINEKLFF TGTGCCAGCAGCGTAGAGGACAGGCGAATTAATGAAAAACTGTTTTTT
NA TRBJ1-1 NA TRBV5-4 CASRQKTENTEAFF TGTGCCAGCAGGCAGAAGACAGAGAACACTGAAGCTTTCTTT
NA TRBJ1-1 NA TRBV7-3 CASSFSMNTEAFF TGTGCCAGCAGCTTCTCGATGAACACTGAAGCTTTCTTT
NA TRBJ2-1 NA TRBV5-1 CASSLGASSSYNEQFF TGCGCCAGCAGCTTGGGAGCGTCGAGCTCCTACAATGAGCAGTTCTTC
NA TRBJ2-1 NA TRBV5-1 CASSLVSIRRRTNNEQFF TGCGCCAGCAGCTTGGTGTCGATTCGGAGGCGGACTAACAATGAGCAGTTCTTC
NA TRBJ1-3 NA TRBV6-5 CASSPTVNSGNTIYF TGTGCCAGCAGTCCGACAGTGAACTCTGGAAACACCATATATTTT
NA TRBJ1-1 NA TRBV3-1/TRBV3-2 CASSQDLWKRVGPNTEAFF TGTGCCAGCAGCCAAGATTTGTGGAAGCGTGTGGGGCCGAACACTGAAGCTTTCTTT
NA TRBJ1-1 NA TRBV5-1 CASSLGGQDTEAFF TGCGCCAGCAGCTTGGGTGGGCAGGACACTGAAGCTTTCTTT
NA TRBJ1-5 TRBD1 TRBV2 CASSSQGAYQPQHF TGTGCCAGCAGTTCACAGGGGGCTTATCAGCCCCAGCATTTT
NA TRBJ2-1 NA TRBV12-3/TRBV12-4 CASSWVETNEQFF TGTGCCAGCAGCTGGGTGGAGACCAATGAGCAGTTCTTC
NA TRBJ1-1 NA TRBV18 CASSPLNLGDTEAFF TGTGCCAGCTCACCGCTTAATCTGGGGGACACTGAAGCTTTCTTT
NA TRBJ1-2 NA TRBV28 CASSLFTGPAYGYTF TGTGCCAGCAGTTTATTCACAGGGCCCGCCTATGGCTACACCTTC
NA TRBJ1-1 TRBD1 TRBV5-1 CASSFQGVPEAFF TGCGCCAGCAGCTTCCAGGGGGTACCTGAAGCTTTCTTT
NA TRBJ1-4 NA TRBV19 CASSPGTATNEKLFF TGTGCCAGTAGTCCCGGTACAGCAACTAATGAAAAACTGTTTTTT
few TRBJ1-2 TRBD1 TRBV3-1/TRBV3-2 CASSVRPGTGSHGYTF TGTGCCAGCAGCGTACGCCCCGGGACAGGGAGTCATGGCTACACCTTC
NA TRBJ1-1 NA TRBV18 CASSPPQGRVNTEAFF TGTGCCAGCTCACCACCCCAGGGGAGGGTGAACACTGAAGCTTTCTTT
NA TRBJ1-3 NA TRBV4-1 CASSHPSSGNTIYF TGCGCCAGCAGCCACCCGAGCTCTGGAAACACCATATATTTT
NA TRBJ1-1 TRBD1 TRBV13 CASSNRQGLNTEAFF TGTGCCAGCAGCAACCGACAGGGGCTGAACACTGAAGCTTTCTTT
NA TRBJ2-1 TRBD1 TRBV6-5 CASTPWTGAGNEQFF TGTGCCAGCACCCCTTGGACAGGGGCGGGCAATGAGCAGTTCTTC
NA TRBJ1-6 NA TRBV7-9 CASSLGNSPLHF TGTGCCAGCAGCCTAGGCAATTCACCCCTCCACTTT
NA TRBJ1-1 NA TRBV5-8 CASSRTEVTGWNTEAFF TGTGCCAGCAGCCGAACAGAGGTGACAGGCTGGAACACTGAAGCTTTCTTT
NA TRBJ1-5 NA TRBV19 CASTLRDSNQPQHF TGTGCCAGTACCCTCCGGGACAGCAATCAGCCCCAGCATTTT
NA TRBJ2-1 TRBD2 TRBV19 CASSSIAGGPDNEQFF TGTGCCAGTAGTTCCATCGCGGGGGGGCCGGACAATGAGCAGTTCTTC
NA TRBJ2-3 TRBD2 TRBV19 CASRKIAGSTDTQYF TGTGCCAGTAGAAAAATAGCGGGGTCCACAGATACGCAGTATTTT
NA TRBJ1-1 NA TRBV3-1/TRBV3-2 CASSQNFGGTEAFF TGTGCCAGCAGCCAAAACTTCGGGGGCACTGAAGCTTTCTTT
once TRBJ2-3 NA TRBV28 CASSRGGFFTDTQYF TGTGCCAGCAGTAGGGGGGGTTTCTTCACAGATACGCAGTATTTT
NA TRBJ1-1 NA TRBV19 CASSKVGNTEAFF TGTGCCAGTAGTAAGGTGGGGAACACTGAAGCTTTCTTT
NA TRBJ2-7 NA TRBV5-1 CASSHPTDVGSYEQYF TGCGCCAGCAGCCACCCAACGGACGTTGGCTCCTACGAGCAGTACTTC
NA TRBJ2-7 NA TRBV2 CASSTSYEQYF TGTGCCAGCAGTACCAGTTACGAGCAGTACTTC
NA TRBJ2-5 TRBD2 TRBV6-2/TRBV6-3 CASSTSTTSGRQETQYF TGTGCCAGCAGTACCTCCACGACTAGCGGGAGACAAGAGACCCAGTACTTC
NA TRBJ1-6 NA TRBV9 CASSPGRGSNSPLHF TGTGCCAGCAGCCCAGGAAGGGGGTCTAATTCACCCCTCCACTTT
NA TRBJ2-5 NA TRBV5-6 CASSLPGVGTQYF TGTGCCAGCAGCTTGCCGGGGGTTGGGACCCAGTACTTC
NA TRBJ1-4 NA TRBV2 CASSADRRRNEKLFF TGTGCCAGCAGTGCCGACCGACGAAGAAATGAAAAACTGTTTTTT
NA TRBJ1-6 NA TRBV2 CASSEMVPDNSPLHF TGTGCCAGCAGTGAAATGGTGCCAGATAATTCACCCCTCCACTTT
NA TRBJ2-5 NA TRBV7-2 CASSPPRGPGETQYF TGTGCCAGCAGCCCCCCTAGAGGGCCCGGAGAGACCCAGTACTTC
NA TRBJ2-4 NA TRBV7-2 CASSLGQYKNIQYF TGTGCCAGCAGCTTAGGACAGTACAAAAACATTCAGTACTTC
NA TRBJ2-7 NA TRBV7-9 CASSSQDRRYEQYF TGTGCCAGCAGCTCCCAGGACAGAAGATACGAGCAGTACTTC
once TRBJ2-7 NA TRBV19 CASRGGQVVNEQYF TGTGCCAGTAGGGGAGGACAGGTCGTGAACGAGCAGTACTTC
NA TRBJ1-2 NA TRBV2 CASSDIGGRYGYTF TGTGCCAGCAGTGATATCGGGGGCCGGTATGGCTACACCTTC
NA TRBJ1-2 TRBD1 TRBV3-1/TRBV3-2 CASSSSDRGYGYTF TGTGCCAGCAGCTCTTCAGACAGGGGCTATGGCTACACCTTC